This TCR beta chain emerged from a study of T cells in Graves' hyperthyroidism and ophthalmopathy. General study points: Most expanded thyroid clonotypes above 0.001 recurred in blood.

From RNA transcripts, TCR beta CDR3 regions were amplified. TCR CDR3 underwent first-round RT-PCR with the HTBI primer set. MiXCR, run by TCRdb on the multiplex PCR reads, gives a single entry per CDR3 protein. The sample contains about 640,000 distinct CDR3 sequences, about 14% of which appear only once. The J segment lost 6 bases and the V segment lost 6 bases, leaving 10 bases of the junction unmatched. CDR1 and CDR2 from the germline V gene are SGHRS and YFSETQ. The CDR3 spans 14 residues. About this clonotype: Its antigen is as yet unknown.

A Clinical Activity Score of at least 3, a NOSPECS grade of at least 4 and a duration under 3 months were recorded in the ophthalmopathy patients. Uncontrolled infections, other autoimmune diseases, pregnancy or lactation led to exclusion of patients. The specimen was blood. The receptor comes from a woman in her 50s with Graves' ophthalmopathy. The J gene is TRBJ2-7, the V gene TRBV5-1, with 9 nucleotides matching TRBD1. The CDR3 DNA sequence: TGCGCCAGCAACCAACAGGGGGCGCAGCTCGAGCAGTACTTC. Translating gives CASNQQGAQLEQYF.